The 12 T cell receptor beta chains presented below share a single source sample, sequenced in a study of blood T cell repertoires in COVID-19. Assay: immunoSEQ multiplex PCR; the TCRdb copy retains only in-frame clones and omits some. Of a few hundred thousand clones listed, around 80% are singletons. Sequencing was performed on PBMCs or T cells enriched from blood (not recorded which). The source is a man in his forties who had been exposed to COVID-19.

The chain has TRBV27 and TRBJ1-1; D might be TRBD1 (5 bases). Per germline, CDR1 MNHEY and CDR2 SMNVEV (reference sequence). Trimming took 5 bases from V and 4 from J, leaving 14 bases between them. This CDR3 is built from 14 residues. The CDR3 bases are TGTGCCAGCAGTCTTGGGGCCTTGGGCACTGAAGCTTTCTTT. It is translated as CASSLGALGTEAFF.

V usage is TRBV18 and J usage is TRBJ2-1; D is perhaps TRBD2 (7 bases). V lost 3 bases to trimming and J lost 9 bases, with 12 bases between them. Germline CDR1 is KGHSH and CDR2 is LQKENI. This CDR3 has 13 residues. Written as DNA, the CDR3 is TGTGCCAGCTCACCGCGGGGGCCAGGTGAGCAGTTCTTC. Protein sequence: CASSPRGPGEQFF. Combining the CDR3 with reference TRBV18 and TRBJ2-1 gives the whole variable domain NAGVMQNPRHLVRRRGQEARLRCSPMKGHSHVYWYRQLPEEGLKFMVYLQKENIIDESGMPKERFSAEFPKEGPSILRIQQVVRGDSAAYFCASSPRGPGEQFFGPGTRLTVL.

The chain couples TRBV6-5 to TRBJ2-1; 7 bases are a match to TRBD1. The CDR3 spans 15 residues. Germline V gene sequence: CDR1 MNHEY, CDR2 SVGAGI. The V and J ends lost 1 base and 7 bases, in that order; junction bases with no gene match: 7. CDR3 nucleotides: TGTGCCAGCAGTTACTGGACGGGACAGCATAATGAGCAGTTCTTC. Encoded protein: CASSYWTGQHNEQFF.

The rearrangement joins TRBV2 to TRBJ1-6, with TRBD1 matching 7 bases. The CDR3 contains 14 residues. Trimming removed 7 bases from V and 9 bases from J; junction bases left unmatched: 9. Germline V gene lookup returns CDR1 SNHLY and CDR2 FYNNEI. The chain's CDR3 is CASTYDRVVSPLHF. CDR3 bases: TGTGCCAGCACCTACGACAGGGTTGTTTCACCCCTCCACTTT. Looking up the rest from reference TRBV2 and TRBJ1-6 gives the full variable domain: EPEVTQTPSHQVTQMGQEVILRCVPISNHLYFYWYRQILGQKVEFLVSFYNNEISEKSEIFDDQFSVERPDGSNFTLKIRSTKLEDSAMYFCASTYDRVVSPLHFGNGTRLTVT.

The gene calls are TRBV6-6 and TRBJ2-3, with D maybe TRBD1 (5 bases). The V end was cut by 0 bases, the J end by 0 bases, with 10 bases between. CDR1 is MNHNY, CDR2 SVGAGI, per germline (reference sequence). The CDR3 is 16 residues long. This chain's CDR3 is CASSYSGQGSTDTQYF. CDR3 bases: TGTGCCAGCAGTTACTCCGGTCAGGGCAGCACAGATACGCAGTATTTT.

CDR3 in DNA: TGTGCCTGGAGTGTAGGAGGGCTGGAGACCCAGTACTTC. It yields the protein CAWSVGGLETQYF. The chain uses TRBV30 and TRBJ2-5; maybe TRBD2 (6 bases). Per the germline V gene, CDR1 is GTSNPN and CDR2 is SVGIG (reference sequence). This CDR3 contains 13 residues. The V end lost 0 bases, the J end lost 5 bases, and 10 bases lay between the germline ends.

V gene TRBV7-9 combines with J gene TRBJ2-1; D is perhaps TRBD1 (5 bases). The CDR3 totals 15 residues. CDR1 is SEHNR, CDR2 FQNEAQ, per germline (reference sequence). Trimming took off 5 bases at V and 11 bases at J, with 22 bases between the two ends. The CDR3 DNA sequence: TGTGCCAGCAGCAAGGCGAATGGGGCCTCAATAAAGCAGTTCTTC. Residues: CASSKANGASIKQFF.

The chain carries TRBV6-1 and TRBJ2-3, with D possibly TRBD2 on 6 matching bases. Germline loops: CDR1 MNHNS, CDR2 SASEGT. CDR3 length equals 17 residues. V was clipped by 3 bases and J by 2 bases, with 18 bases between them. This CDR3 reads CASSDWVGSGFTDTQYF. The CDR3 coding sequence is TGTGCCAGCAGTGATTGGGTTGGAAGCGGGTTCACAGATACGCAGTATTTT.

The chain uses TRBV6-6 and TRBJ1-5; D remains ambiguous. The V gene's germline CDR1 is MNHNY and CDR2 SVGAGI (reference sequence). The CDR3 loop spans 15 amino acids. Trimming stripped 2 bases from V and 4 bases from J, with 12 bases between. This chain's CDR3 is CASSYPRAVNQPQHF. Written as DNA, the CDR3 is TGTGCCAGCAGTTACCCCCGAGCGGTAAATCAGCCCCAGCATTTT.

CDR3 sequence (DNA): TGTGCCAGCAGCAGGGAGGTGGGAAACACTGAAGCTTTCTTT. Its translation is CASSREVGNTEAFF. V and J are TRBV11-2 and TRBJ1-1; unclear D gene. The CDR3 runs 14 residues. Trimming took 5 bases from V and 2 from J, leaving 12 bases between them. Germline CDR1 and CDR2: SGHAT and FQNNGV.

The chain carries TRBV7-2 and TRBJ2-1, with 8 bases fitting TRBD2. V gave up 2 bases and J gave up 10 bases; unmatched junction bases: 10. This CDR3 is built from 15 residues. CDR1 and CDR2 from the germline V gene are SGHTA and FQGNSA. As DNA, the CDR3 is TGTGCCAGCAGCTTAAAGTTCGCGGGAGGACTGGAGCAGTTCTTC. Encoded protein: CASSLKFAGGLEQFF.

This clone was observed a single time. The chain links TRBV28 to TRBJ1-5; D is uncertain. V was trimmed by 4 bases and J by 0 bases, leaving 7 bases between them. CDR3 length: 14 residues. In germline, CDR1 is MDHEN, CDR2 SYDVKM. The CDR3 DNA sequence: TGTGCCAGCAGTTCCTTCTATAGCAATCAGCCCCAGCATTTT. Its translation is CASSSFYSNQPQHF.